This T cell receptor beta chain came from a study of blood T cells in healthy people across ages. Looked up from germline, CDR1 is WSHSY and CDR2 is SAAADI. V gave up 4 bases and J gave up 6 bases; unmatched junction bases: 9. CDR3 size: 15 residues. Using a J-beta primer mix together with a sample-barcoded 5' primer, a second PCR was run for roughly 6 to 12 cycles. In TCRdb, the 5' RACE reads were re-called with MiXCR into one record per CDR3 protein. The sample records fewer than 2,000,000 distinct CDR3 sequences, about 31% being singletons. This clonotype was detected many times. Its antigen is not identified. Study-level results: The unknown donor CMV status may have confounded expanded clonotype changes.

V gene TRBV10-2 combines with J gene TRBJ1-2, with TRBD1 matching over 9 bases. The sequenced material came from blood. The TCR sequence derives from a woman aged 25 to 39 in good health. CDR3 residues: CASSATQGQGDGYTF. The DNA of the CDR3 is TGCGCCAGCAGTGCCACTCAGGGACAGGGAGATGGCTACACCTTC.